These T cell receptor beta chains were read from a single sample in a study of a mutant IDH1 vaccine in newly diagnosed glioma. Data came from immunoSEQ multiplex PCR; TCRdb stores just in-frame clones and leaves some out. The sample records about 48,000 clones, 79% being singletons. No antigen has been assigned to these receptors. Here the sequenced sample was PBMCs, taken from a glioma patient whose treatment included an IDH1 peptide vaccine. Receptors originate from a man aged 35 to 55 with glioma. Both conserved end residues are part of each CDR3. A D gene is named only where the DNA matches it firmly. The listing skips clone size in some rows; elsewhere it reads once, few, many or a size class.

CDR3nt: TGTGCCAGCCGGGGGGCCGATACGCAGTATTTT; CDR3aa: CASRGADTQYF; v_gene: TRBV18; abundance: few; j_gene: TRBJ2-3; d_gene: -
CDR3nt: TGCGCCAGCAGCCAAGGACAGACCGGGGAGCTGTTTTTT; CDR3aa: CASSQGQTGELFF; v_gene: TRBV4-1; abundance: -; j_gene: TRBJ2-2; d_gene: -
CDR3nt: TGTGCCAGTAGTATGGGAGGGGCCGGGAACACTGAAGCTTTCTTT; CDR3aa: CASSMGGAGNTEAFF; v_gene: TRBV19; abundance: -; j_gene: TRBJ1-1; d_gene: -
CDR3nt: TGTGCCAGCAGTTACATGGGGGACGAGCAGTACTTC; CDR3aa: CASSYMGDEQYF; v_gene: TRBV6-6; abundance: -; j_gene: TRBJ2-7; d_gene: -
CDR3nt: TGTGCCAGCAGTTTATACCCCGAAACGGACACACGACGACATTCACCCCTCCACTTT; CDR3aa: CASSLYPETDTRRHSPLHF; v_gene: TRBV27; abundance: -; j_gene: TRBJ1-6; d_gene: -
CDR3nt: TGTGCCAGCAGTAGTTCGGAAAACATTCAGTACTTC; CDR3aa: CASSSSENIQYF; v_gene: TRBV2; abundance: -; j_gene: TRBJ2-4; d_gene: -
CDR3nt: TGTGCCAGCAGCCCAGGACAGAGACAGCCCCAGCATTTT; CDR3aa: CASSPGQRQPQHF; v_gene: TRBV13; abundance: -; j_gene: TRBJ1-5; d_gene: -
CDR3nt: TGTGCCAGCAGTTTATGGGGGACAGGGAATGGGGAGACCCAGTACTTC; CDR3aa: CASSLWGTGNGETQYF; v_gene: TRBV27; abundance: -; j_gene: TRBJ2-5; d_gene: TRBD1
CDR3nt: TGCAGCGCCAGCGCAGGGAGCTATGGCTACACCTTC; CDR3aa: CSASAGSYGYTF; v_gene: TRBV29-1; abundance: -; j_gene: TRBJ1-2; d_gene: -
CDR3nt: TGTGCCAGCAGCCCCAAGGTGGCGCCCCCCAATGAGCAGTTCTTC; CDR3aa: CASSPKVAPPNEQFF; v_gene: TRBV6-4; abundance: medium-sized; j_gene: TRBJ2-1; d_gene: -
CDR3nt: TGTGCCAGCAGCCCATTTAGGGTTGGGGTTAATTCACCCCTCCACTTT; CDR3aa: CASSPFRVGVNSPLHF; v_gene: TRBV5-6; abundance: few; j_gene: TRBJ1-6; d_gene: -
CDR3nt: TGCGCCAGCAGCCGATTAACTAGGGGGGCGGATTCACCCCTCCACTTT; CDR3aa: CASSRLTRGADSPLHF; v_gene: TRBV4-1; abundance: -; j_gene: TRBJ1-6; d_gene: -
CDR3nt: TGCGCCAGCAGCCAAGGCAGCTTAATGGAGACCCAGTACTTC; CDR3aa: CASSQGSLMETQYF; v_gene: TRBV5-1; abundance: -; j_gene: TRBJ2-5; d_gene: -
CDR3nt: TGTGCCAGCAGCTTAGCGCCAAACTACGAGCAGTACTTC; CDR3aa: CASSLAPNYEQYF; v_gene: TRBV7-9; abundance: -; j_gene: TRBJ2-7; d_gene: -
CDR3nt: TGTGTCAGAAACACGACAGGGGGCAGCTCCTACGAGCAGTACTTC; CDR3aa: CVRNTTGGSSYEQYF; v_gene: TRBV7-5; abundance: -; j_gene: TRBJ2-7; d_gene: -
CDR3nt: TGTGCCACTGCTGTATCAGGGAGCACAGATACGCAGTATTTT; CDR3aa: CATAVSGSTDTQYF; v_gene: TRBV7-9; abundance: -; j_gene: TRBJ2-3; d_gene: -
CDR3nt: TGTGCCAGCAGCTTGGGGAAGGGTCATCCGTTTTTT; CDR3aa: CASSLGKGHPFF; v_gene: TRBV5-4; abundance: -; j_gene: TRBJ1-4; d_gene: -
CDR3nt: TGCGCCAGCAGCTTTGAAGGGGGGGAGGCCAGGGGGCAGTATTTT; CDR3aa: CASSFEGGEARGQYF; v_gene: TRBV5-1; abundance: -; j_gene: TRBJ2-3; d_gene: -
CDR3nt: -; CDR3aa: CACASTDTQYF; v_gene: TRBV30; abundance: -; j_gene: TRBJ2-3; d_gene: -
CDR3nt: TGTGCCAGCAGCCCCTCCCGGCCCGGGGCCAACGTCCTGACTTTC; CDR3aa: CASSPSRPGANVLTF; v_gene: TRBV7-9; abundance: -; j_gene: TRBJ2-6; d_gene: -
CDR3nt: TGTGCCAGCAGCTTAGCACAGGGGAATTACGGTGAAGCTTTCTTT; CDR3aa: CASSLAQGNYGEAFF; v_gene: TRBV7-2; abundance: -; j_gene: TRBJ1-1; d_gene: TRBD1
CDR3nt: TGCGCCAGCAGCTCCCCGGTGGGACAGTTCTTCGGCACTGAAGCTTTCTTT; CDR3aa: CASSSPVGQFFGTEAFF; v_gene: TRBV5-1; abundance: -; j_gene: TRBJ1-1; d_gene: TRBD1
CDR3nt: TGTGCCAGCAGCTTACAGTCCTCCAGAGCTAACTATGGCTACACCTTC; CDR3aa: CASSLQSSRANYGYTF; v_gene: TRBV7-9; abundance: -; j_gene: TRBJ1-2; d_gene: -
CDR3nt: TGCGCCAGCAGCCGAGAGATGACAGGGGATGTGGGGAACACTGAAGCTTTCTTT; CDR3aa: CASSREMTGDVGNTEAFF; v_gene: TRBV4-1; abundance: -; j_gene: TRBJ1-1; d_gene: TRBD1
CDR3nt: TGTGCCAGCAGTGCCACCGGGACTGCTGGGGATACGCAGTATTTT; CDR3aa: CASSATGTAGDTQYF; v_gene: TRBV9; abundance: few; j_gene: TRBJ2-3; d_gene: -
CDR3nt: TGTGCCAGCAGTCGGGACAGGAACACTGAAGCTTTCTTT; CDR3aa: CASSRDRNTEAFF; v_gene: TRBV14; abundance: few; j_gene: TRBJ1-1; d_gene: TRBD1
CDR3nt: TGTGCCAGCAGCCAGGACGGAAAGTATGGCTACACCTTC; CDR3aa: CASSQDGKYGYTF; v_gene: TRBV5-8; abundance: -; j_gene: TRBJ1-2; d_gene: -
CDR3nt: TGCGCCAGCAACCCGGGAGGGGGCGCGGAAAAACTGTTTTTT; CDR3aa: CASNPGGGAEKLFF; v_gene: TRBV5-1; abundance: -; j_gene: TRBJ1-4; d_gene: TRBD1
CDR3nt: TGCAGCTTGAGGACAGGGACGACGAACACTGAAGCTTTCTTT; CDR3aa: CSLRTGTTNTEAFF; v_gene: TRBV29-1; abundance: -; j_gene: TRBJ1-1; d_gene: TRBD1
CDR3nt: TGTGCCAGCAGACCCTTGACAGGGGGGGCGAATGAGCAGTTCTTC; CDR3aa: CASRPLTGGANEQFF; v_gene: TRBV6-5; abundance: -; j_gene: TRBJ2-1; d_gene: TRBD1
CDR3nt: TGTGCCATCAGTGAGTTCCCGGAGACCCAGTACTTC; CDR3aa: CAISEFPETQYF; v_gene: TRBV10-3; abundance: -; j_gene: TRBJ2-5; d_gene: -
CDR3nt: TGTGCCAGTAGTATCCTCGTGGAGTCCTTACGGCCCCAGCATTTT; CDR3aa: CASSILVESLRPQHF; v_gene: TRBV19; abundance: -; j_gene: TRBJ1-5; d_gene: -
CDR3nt: TGTGCCAGCAGTCCCGAGGGGGATGAAAAACTGTTTTTT; CDR3aa: CASSPEGDEKLFF; v_gene: TRBV13; abundance: -; j_gene: TRBJ1-4; d_gene: -
CDR3nt: TGCGCCAGCAGCCCAGCGATGACCCTGATTCAGCCCCAGCATTTT; CDR3aa: CASSPAMTLIQPQHF; v_gene: TRBV4-1; abundance: few; j_gene: TRBJ1-5; d_gene: -
CDR3nt: TGTGCCACCCAGGGGGCGCGCAAGGAAAAACTGTTTTTT; CDR3aa: CATQGARKEKLFF; v_gene: TRBV6-5; abundance: once; j_gene: TRBJ1-4; d_gene: TRBD1
CDR3nt: TGTGCCAGTGACGGACAGGCCAGTAATTCACCCCTCCACTTT; CDR3aa: CASDGQASNSPLHF; v_gene: TRBV19; abundance: -; j_gene: TRBJ1-6; d_gene: TRBD1
CDR3nt: TGTGCCAGGTGCGGAGGGCTTCCCTCTGGAAACACCATATATTTT; CDR3aa: CARCGGLPSGNTIYF; v_gene: TRBV7-3; abundance: few; j_gene: TRBJ1-3; d_gene: -
CDR3nt: TGCGCCAGCAGCCAAGAAGGATGGGGGGGGGCCCTCGAGACCCAGTACTTC; CDR3aa: CASSQEGWGGALETQYF; v_gene: TRBV4-1; abundance: -; j_gene: TRBJ2-5; d_gene: -
CDR3nt: TGTGCCTGGAGTCGAGGAGGCCGTTCTACTGAAGCTTTCTTT; CDR3aa: CAWSRGGRSTEAFF; v_gene: TRBV30; abundance: -; j_gene: TRBJ1-1; d_gene: -
CDR3nt: TGTGCCAGCAGCTTAGGTCAGGGATACCAAGAGACCCAGTACTTC; CDR3aa: CASSLGQGYQETQYF; v_gene: TRBV7-9; abundance: -; j_gene: TRBJ2-5; d_gene: -
CDR3nt: TGTGCCAGCAGCAACGGGGGATCTAGGAACACTGAAGCTTTCTTT; CDR3aa: CASSNGGSRNTEAFF; v_gene: TRBV6-5; abundance: -; j_gene: TRBJ1-1; d_gene: -
CDR3nt: TGTGCCAGCAGTTGGCGGGGGGGCCGGGGCACAGATACGCAGTATTTT; CDR3aa: CASSWRGGRGTDTQYF; v_gene: TRBV6-5; abundance: once; j_gene: TRBJ2-3; d_gene: TRBD2
CDR3nt: TGTGCCAGTAGCAGCTTGCGGGACAGGGGTTACGAGCAGTACTTC; CDR3aa: CASSSLRDRGYEQYF; v_gene: TRBV19; abundance: -; j_gene: TRBJ2-7; d_gene: TRBD1
CDR3nt: TGTGCCAGCAGCTTAGGTTGGGGCTACACCTTC; CDR3aa: CASSLGWGYTF; v_gene: TRBV7-8; abundance: -; j_gene: TRBJ1-2; d_gene: -
CDR3nt: TGTGCCAGCAGCCCAGGGGTGGTCCTCTATGGCTACACCTTC; CDR3aa: CASSPGVVLYGYTF; v_gene: TRBV6-5; abundance: -; j_gene: TRBJ1-2; d_gene: -
CDR3nt: TGTGCCAGCTACAGGTTGAACACTGAAGCTTTCTTT; CDR3aa: CASYRLNTEAFF; v_gene: TRBV7-9; abundance: -; j_gene: TRBJ1-1; d_gene: -
CDR3nt: TGCGCCAGCAGCTTGGATTCCCTTCGGGGTGAAGCTTTCTTT; CDR3aa: CASSLDSLRGEAFF; v_gene: TRBV5-1; abundance: -; j_gene: TRBJ1-1; d_gene: -
CDR3nt: TGCGCCGGGTCAGACTACGGGGGTCAGCCCCAGCATTTT; CDR3aa: CAGSDYGGQPQHF; v_gene: TRBV10-2; abundance: few; j_gene: TRBJ1-5; d_gene: -
CDR3nt: TGTGCCAGCAGCTTGGGACAGCCCTCCTACGAGCAGTACTTC; CDR3aa: CASSLGQPSYEQYF; v_gene: TRBV11-2; abundance: -; j_gene: TRBJ2-7; d_gene: TRBD1
CDR3nt: TGCAGCGTCGCCTTGAGTACCGGGGAGCTGTTTTTT; CDR3aa: CSVALSTGELFF; v_gene: TRBV29-1; abundance: -; j_gene: TRBJ2-2; d_gene: -
CDR3nt: TGCGCCAGCAGCTGGGGAGGACGGGGAAATTATCTGAACACTGAAGCTTTCTTT; CDR3aa: CASSWGGRGNYLNTEAFF; v_gene: TRBV5-1; abundance: -; j_gene: TRBJ1-1; d_gene: -
CDR3nt: TGTGCCAGCAGTTACTCGGCAGGATTAAACACTGAAGCTTTCTTT; CDR3aa: CASSYSAGLNTEAFF; v_gene: TRBV6-5; abundance: few; j_gene: TRBJ1-1; d_gene: -
CDR3nt: TGTGCCAGCAGTGAATCCCGTTTGTGGGAGCAGTACTTC; CDR3aa: CASSESRLWEQYF; v_gene: TRBV6-1; abundance: -; j_gene: TRBJ2-7; d_gene: -
CDR3nt: TGTGCCAGCAGTGCCCGGGACAGGTTCTCACCCCTCCACTTT; CDR3aa: CASSARDRFSPLHF; v_gene: TRBV6-5; abundance: -; j_gene: TRBJ1-6; d_gene: TRBD1